This T cell receptor beta chain was profiled in a study of control samples from healthy donors and cancer patients. CDR3 length: 14 residues. In germline, CDR1 is MNHEY, CDR2 SVGAGI. V shed 2 bases, J shed 9 bases, and the junction held 10 bases outside the gene matches. The protocol was immunoSEQ multiplex PCR, while the TCRdb copy is restricted to in-frame clones and leaves out a portion. This sample yields around 130,000 clones, of which more than 70% are seen a single time; 30% to 40% belongs to the top ten. The material sequenced was blood. The receptor comes from a man between 50 and 59 years old in good health. This rearrangement joins TRBV6-5 to TRBJ2-7, with 7 bases identical to TRBD2. CDR3 residues: CASSYRSGVLAQYF. The CDR3, as DNA: TGTGCCAGCAGTTACCGAAGCGGGGTACTGGCGCAGTACTTC.